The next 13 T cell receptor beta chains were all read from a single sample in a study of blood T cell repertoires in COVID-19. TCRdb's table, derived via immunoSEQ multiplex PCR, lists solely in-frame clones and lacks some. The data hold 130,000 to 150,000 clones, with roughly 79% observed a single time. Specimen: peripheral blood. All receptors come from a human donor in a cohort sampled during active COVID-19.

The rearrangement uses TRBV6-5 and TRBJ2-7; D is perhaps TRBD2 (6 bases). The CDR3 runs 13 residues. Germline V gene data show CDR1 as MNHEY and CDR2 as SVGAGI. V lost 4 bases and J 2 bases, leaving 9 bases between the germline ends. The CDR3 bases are TGTGCCAGCAGTTTAGGCGGGACCTACGAGCAGTACTTC. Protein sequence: CASSLGGTYEQYF.

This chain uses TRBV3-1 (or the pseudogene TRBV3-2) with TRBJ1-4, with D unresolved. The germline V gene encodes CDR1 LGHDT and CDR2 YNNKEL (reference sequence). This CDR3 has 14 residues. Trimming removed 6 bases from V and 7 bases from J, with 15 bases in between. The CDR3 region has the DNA TGTGCCAGCAGTCATAGCGTCAGCCCTGAAAAACTGTTTTTT. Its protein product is CASSHSVSPEKLFF.

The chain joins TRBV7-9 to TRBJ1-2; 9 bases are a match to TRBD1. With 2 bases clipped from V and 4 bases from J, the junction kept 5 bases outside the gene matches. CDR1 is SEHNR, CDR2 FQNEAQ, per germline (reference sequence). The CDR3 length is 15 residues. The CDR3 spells CASSLIQGAVYGYTF. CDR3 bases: TGTGCCAGCAGCTTAATACAGGGGGCCGTCTATGGCTACACCTTC.

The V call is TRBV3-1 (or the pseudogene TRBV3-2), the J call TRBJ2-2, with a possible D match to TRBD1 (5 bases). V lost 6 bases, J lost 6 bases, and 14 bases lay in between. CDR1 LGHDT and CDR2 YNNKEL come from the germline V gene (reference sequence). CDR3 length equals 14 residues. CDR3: CASRDQGRAGELFF. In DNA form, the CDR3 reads TGTGCCAGCAGAGACCAGGGAAGGGCCGGGGAGCTGTTTTTT.

CDR3 bases: TGTGCCAGCAGCCAGGACAGAGGACTAGCGGACGAGCAGTACTTC. It encodes CASSQDRGLADEQYF. The V call is TRBV3-1 (or the pseudogene TRBV3-2), the J call TRBJ2-7, with 10 bases that match TRBD2. J gave up 5 bases and V 3 bases, and 7 bases lay outside the gene matches. The CDR3 has 15 amino acids. In germline, CDR1 is LGHDT, CDR2 YNNKEL (reference sequence).

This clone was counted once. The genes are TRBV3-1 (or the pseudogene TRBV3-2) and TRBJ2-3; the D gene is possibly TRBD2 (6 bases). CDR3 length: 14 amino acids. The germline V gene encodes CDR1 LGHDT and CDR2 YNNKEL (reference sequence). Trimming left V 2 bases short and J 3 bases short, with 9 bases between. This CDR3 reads CASSQRGMTDTQYF. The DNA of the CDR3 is TGTGCCAGCAGCCAACGCGGGATGACAGATACGCAGTATTTT.

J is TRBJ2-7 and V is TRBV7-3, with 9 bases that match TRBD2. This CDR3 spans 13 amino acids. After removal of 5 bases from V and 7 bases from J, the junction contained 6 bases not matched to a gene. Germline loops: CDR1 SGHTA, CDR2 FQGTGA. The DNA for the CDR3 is TGTGCCAGCAGCCCGCGGGGGGGAGGAGAGCAGTACTTC. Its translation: CASSPRGGGEQYF.

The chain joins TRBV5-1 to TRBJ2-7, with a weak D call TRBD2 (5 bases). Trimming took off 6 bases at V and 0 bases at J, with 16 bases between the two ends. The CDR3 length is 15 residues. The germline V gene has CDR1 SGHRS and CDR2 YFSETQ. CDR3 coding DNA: TGCGCCAGCACCCAAACTGGGAGCGTCTCCTACGAGCAGTACTTC. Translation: CASTQTGSVSYEQYF.

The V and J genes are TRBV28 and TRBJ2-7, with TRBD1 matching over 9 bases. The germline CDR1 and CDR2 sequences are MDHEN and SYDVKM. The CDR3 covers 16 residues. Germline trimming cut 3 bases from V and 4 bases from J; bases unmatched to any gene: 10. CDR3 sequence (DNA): TGTGCCAGCAGTTTGGGGTGGGGACAGGGCGTTTACGAGCAGTACTTC. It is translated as CASSLGWGQGVYEQYF.

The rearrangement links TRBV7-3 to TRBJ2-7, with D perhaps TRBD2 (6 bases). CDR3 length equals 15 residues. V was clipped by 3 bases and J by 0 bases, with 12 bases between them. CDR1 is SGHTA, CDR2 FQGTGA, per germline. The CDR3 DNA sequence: TGTGCCAGCAGCTTCTCCGGGGAGGCCTCCTACGAGCAGTACTTC. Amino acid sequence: CASSFSGEASYEQYF.

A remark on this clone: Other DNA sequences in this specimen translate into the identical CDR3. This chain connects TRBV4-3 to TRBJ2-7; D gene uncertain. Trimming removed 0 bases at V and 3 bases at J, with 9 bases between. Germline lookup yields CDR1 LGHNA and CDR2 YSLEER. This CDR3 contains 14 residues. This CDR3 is CASSQERLRYEQYF. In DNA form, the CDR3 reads TGCGCCAGCAGCCAAGAAAGACTCCGCTACGAGCAGTACTTC.

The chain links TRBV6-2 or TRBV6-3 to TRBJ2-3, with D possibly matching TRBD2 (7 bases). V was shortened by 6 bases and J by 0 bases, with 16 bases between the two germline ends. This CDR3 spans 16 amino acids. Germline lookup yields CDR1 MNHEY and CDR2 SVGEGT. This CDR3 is CASSPMGGRSTDTQYF. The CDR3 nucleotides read TGTGCCAGCAGCCCTATGGGGGGGCGAAGCACAGATACGCAGTATTTT.

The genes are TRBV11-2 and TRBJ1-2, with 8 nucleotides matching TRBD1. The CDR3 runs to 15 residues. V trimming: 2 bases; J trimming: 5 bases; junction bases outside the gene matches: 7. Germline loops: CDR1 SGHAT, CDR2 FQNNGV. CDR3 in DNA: TGTGCCAGCAGCTTAACCGGACAGGGAGGTTATGGCTACACCTTC. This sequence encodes CASSLTGQGGYGYTF. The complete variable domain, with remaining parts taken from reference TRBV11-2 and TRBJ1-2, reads EAGVAQSPRYKIIEKRQSVAFWCNPISGHATLYWYQQILGQGPKLLIQFQNNGVVDDSQLPKDRFSAERLKGVDSTLKIQPAKLEDSAVYLCASSLTGQGGYGYTFGSGTRLTVV.